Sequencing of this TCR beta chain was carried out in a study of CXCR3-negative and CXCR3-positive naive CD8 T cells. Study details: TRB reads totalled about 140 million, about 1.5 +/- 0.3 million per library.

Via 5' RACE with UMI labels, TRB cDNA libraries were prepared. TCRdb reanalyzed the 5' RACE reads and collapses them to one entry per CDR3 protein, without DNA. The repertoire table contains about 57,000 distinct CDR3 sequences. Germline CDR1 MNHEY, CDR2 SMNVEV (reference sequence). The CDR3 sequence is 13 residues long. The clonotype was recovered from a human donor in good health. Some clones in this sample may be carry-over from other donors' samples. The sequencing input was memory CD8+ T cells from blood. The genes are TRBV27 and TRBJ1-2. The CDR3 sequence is CASSSTTNYGYTF.